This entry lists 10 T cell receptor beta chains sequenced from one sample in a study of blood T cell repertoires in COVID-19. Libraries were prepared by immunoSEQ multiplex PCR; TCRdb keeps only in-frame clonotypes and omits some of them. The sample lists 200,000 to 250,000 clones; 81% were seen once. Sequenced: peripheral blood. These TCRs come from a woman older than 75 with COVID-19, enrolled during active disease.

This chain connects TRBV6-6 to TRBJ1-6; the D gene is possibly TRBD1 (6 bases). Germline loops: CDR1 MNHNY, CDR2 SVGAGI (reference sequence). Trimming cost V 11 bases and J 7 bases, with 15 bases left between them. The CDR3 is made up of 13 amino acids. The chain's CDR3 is CAVLQGLNSPLHF. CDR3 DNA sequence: TGTGCCGTCCTGCAGGGGCTGAATTCACCCCTCCACTTT.

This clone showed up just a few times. Here the CDR3 DNA reads TGTGCCAGCAGTGAGGGAGTGTTGCACACCTTC. Amino acids: CASSEGVLHTF. The rearrangement joins TRBV6-1 to TRBJ1-2; D gene ambiguous. Trimming cost V 3 bases and J 12 bases, with 11 bases left between them. CDR1 and CDR2 from the germline V gene are MNHNS and SASEGT. The CDR3 extends over 11 amino acids.

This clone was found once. DNA for the CDR3: TGTGCCAGCAGTCTCGGCAGGGGAATCACTGAAGCTTTCTTT. Its protein is CASSLGRGITEAFF. The rearrangement joins TRBV6-6 to TRBJ1-1, with a possible D match to TRBD1 (6 bases). The ends were cut back, 5 bases at V and 4 bases at J, with 14 bases in the middle. The CDR3 spans 14 residues. Germline-derived CDR1 and CDR2 are MNHNY and SVGAGI (reference sequence).

The CDR3 DNA reads as TGCGCCAGCAGCTCCCTTGGTAGGATGGCCCTGGAGGAGACCCAGTACTTC. Protein product: CASSSLGRMALEETQYF. This sequence joins TRBV5-1 and TRBJ2-5; no firm D call. Germline V gives CDR1 SGHRS, CDR2 YFSETQ. V was shortened by 3 bases and J by 5 bases, with 23 bases between the two germline ends. The CDR3 consists of 17 residues.

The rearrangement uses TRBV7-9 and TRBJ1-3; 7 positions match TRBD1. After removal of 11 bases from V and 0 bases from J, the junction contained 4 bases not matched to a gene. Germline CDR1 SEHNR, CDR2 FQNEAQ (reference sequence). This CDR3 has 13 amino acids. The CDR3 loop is CASGQLSGNTIYF. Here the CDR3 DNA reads TGTGCCTCGGGACAGCTCTCTGGAAACACCATATATTTT.

The CDR3 region has the DNA TGTGCCAGCAGAAGCGACAGGGTGGAAAAACTGTTTTTT. It codes for CASRSDRVEKLFF. The chain has TRBV28 and TRBJ1-4; 7 bases are shared with TRBD1. The junction had 6 bases not matched to a gene; V was cut back by 6 bases and J by 8 bases. Germline CDR1 reads MDHEN; CDR2 reads SYDVKM. CDR3 size: 13 residues.

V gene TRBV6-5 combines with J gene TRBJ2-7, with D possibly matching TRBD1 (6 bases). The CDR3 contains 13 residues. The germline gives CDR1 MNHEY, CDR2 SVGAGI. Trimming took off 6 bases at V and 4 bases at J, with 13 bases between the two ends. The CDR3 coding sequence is TGTGCCAGCAGCACCACAGGGAAGTACGAGCAGTACTTC. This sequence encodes CASSTTGKYEQYF.

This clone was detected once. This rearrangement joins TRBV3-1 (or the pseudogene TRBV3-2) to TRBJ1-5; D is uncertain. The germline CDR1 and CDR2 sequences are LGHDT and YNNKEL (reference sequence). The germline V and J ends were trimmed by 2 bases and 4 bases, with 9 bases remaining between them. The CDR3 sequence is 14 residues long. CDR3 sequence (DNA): TGTGCCAGCAGCCAACTGGGAGGGAATCAGCCCCAGCATTTT. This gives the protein CASSQLGGNQPQHF.

CDR3 nucleotides: TGTGCCACCAGTGTGCGGAGTCACAATGAGCAGTTCTTC. This translates into CATSVRSHNEQFF. The chain links TRBV24-1 to TRBJ2-1, with no clear D. The CDR3 is made up of 13 amino acids. The V end lost 5 bases, the J end lost 5 bases, and 9 bases lay between the germline ends. Germline CDR1 is KGHDR and CDR2 is SFDVKD.

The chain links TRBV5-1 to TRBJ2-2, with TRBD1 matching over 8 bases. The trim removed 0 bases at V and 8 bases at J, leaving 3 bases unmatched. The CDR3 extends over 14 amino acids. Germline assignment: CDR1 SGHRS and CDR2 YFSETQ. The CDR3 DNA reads TGCGCCAGCAGCTTGGGGGACAGGACTGGGGAGCTGTTTTTT. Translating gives CASSLGDRTGELFF.